A single sample gave rise to the 19 T cell receptor beta chains below, sequenced in a study of blood T cell repertoires in COVID-19. Repertoires were generated with immunoSEQ multiplex PCR, while TCRdb's copy carries only in-frame clones and drops some. The sample has 130,000 to 150,000 clones; roughly 76% are singletons. The specimen was peripheral blood. All receptors come from a human donor with acute or convalescent COVID-19. The donor label of this sample is uncertain.

The V gene is TRBV9, the J gene TRBJ2-2; the D gene is possibly TRBD2 (7 bases). Germline CDR1 reads SGDLS; CDR2 reads YYNGEE. V lost 4 bases to trimming and J lost 4 bases, with 14 bases between them. There are 15 residues in the CDR3. This CDR3 reads CASSFGGGPTGELFF. CDR3 sequence (DNA): TGTGCCAGCAGCTTTGGGGGGGGCCCCACCGGGGAGCTGTTTTTT.

This chain links TRBV19 with TRBJ1-6; a weak D match, TRBD1 (5 bases). The CDR3 has 15 residues. Per the germline V gene, CDR1 is LNHDA and CDR2 is SQIVND (reference sequence). Trimming took 7 bases from V and 5 from J, leaving 15 bases between them. This CDR3 reads CASNQGVVNNSPLHF. The CDR3 nucleotides read TGTGCCAGTAATCAAGGGGTCGTGAATAATTCACCCCTCCACTTT. The full variable domain, rest sourced from reference TRBV19 and TRBJ1-6, is DGGITQSPKYLFRKEGQNVTLSCEQNLNHDAMYWYRQDPGQGLRLIYYSQIVNDFQKGDIAEGYSVSREKKESFPLTVTSAQKNPTAFYLCASNQGVVNNSPLHFGNGTRLTVT.

The chain has TRBV27 and TRBJ1-5, with a possible D match to TRBD1 (5 bases). The germline gives CDR1 MNHEY, CDR2 SMNVEV (reference sequence). The CDR3 loop spans 13 amino acids. V lost 5 bases and J lost 5, with 10 bases in between. CDR3 sequence: CASSRDSYQPQHF. The CDR3 DNA follows: TGTGCCAGCAGTCGAGACAGCTATCAGCCCCAGCATTTT.

This clone came up once. The chain joins TRBV9 to TRBJ1-4; a possible D gene is TRBD1 (6 bases). This CDR3 is 14 amino acids long. V was clipped by 0 bases and J by 5 bases, with 8 bases between them. Germline V gives CDR1 SGDLS, CDR2 YYNGEE. The CDR3 DNA reads TGTGCCAGCAGCGTAGGGGGGCTGAATGAAAAACTGTTTTTT. This codes for CASSVGGLNEKLFF.

The chain combines TRBV6-5 with TRBJ1-2; 8 bases line up with TRBD1. In germline, CDR1 is MNHEY, CDR2 SVGAGI. With 4 bases clipped from V and 3 bases from J, the junction kept 7 bases outside the gene matches. The CDR3 has 15 residues. The CDR3 nucleotides are TGTGCCAGCAGTTTGGACAGGGCGGAGGACTATGGCTACACCTTC. It translates to CASSLDRAEDYGYTF.

This chain connects TRBV7-9 to TRBJ1-5; no firm D call. Trimming left V 5 bases short and J 5 bases short, with 7 bases between. CDR1 and CDR2 (germline): SEHNR, FQNEAQ (reference sequence). The CDR3 spans 12 residues. The CDR3 region is CASSAADQPQHF. The DNA for the CDR3 is TGTGCCAGCAGCGCTGCGGATCAGCCCCAGCATTTT.

The count of this clone is one. This chain joins TRBV7-2 and TRBJ1-4, with a weak D call TRBD1 (5 bases). The CDR3 runs to 14 residues. Deletions cut 3 bases from V and 7 bases from J, with 12 bases between. The germline CDR1 and CDR2 sequences are SGHTA and FQGNSA. CDR3 nucleotides: TGTGCCAGCAGCTTGGGGGGAATAGGTGAAAAACTGTTTTTT. Amino acids: CASSLGGIGEKLFF.

V usage is TRBV4-2 and J usage is TRBJ2-3; tentative D call: TRBD2 (5 bases). From germline, CDR1 is LGHNA and CDR2 YNFKEQ. Trimming pared 4 bases from V and 3 bases from J, leaving 14 bases between. The CDR3 spans 15 residues. CDR3: CASSPYGRGTDTQYF. The DNA of the CDR3 is TGTGCCAGCAGCCCCTATGGACGCGGGACAGATACGCAGTATTTT.

The CDR3 region is CSAGDRNYGYTF. DNA of the CDR3: TGCAGCGCCGGGGACAGGAACTATGGCTACACCTTC. The J gene is TRBJ1-2, the V gene TRBV29-1, with 8 positions matching TRBD1. J was trimmed by 2 bases and V by 7 bases; bases with no gene match: 3. This CDR3 comprises 12 residues. Germline lookup yields CDR1 SQVTM and CDR2 ANQGSEA.

V usage is TRBV7-9 and J usage is TRBJ2-2; no clear D gene. The V gene lost 5 bases and the J gene lost 0 bases, with 13 bases spanning the gap. This CDR3 is built from 16 residues. Germline lookup yields CDR1 SEHNR and CDR2 FQNEAQ (reference sequence). CDR3 amino acids: CASSPISKPNTGELFF. The CDR3 nucleotides read TGTGCCAGCAGCCCTATATCCAAGCCGAACACCGGGGAGCTGTTTTTT.

The V and J genes are TRBV19 and TRBJ1-5, with D unclear. This CDR3 contains 12 residues. CDR1 is LNHDA and CDR2 is SQIVND in the germline V gene (reference sequence). V dropped 10 bases and J dropped 3 bases, with 10 bases sitting between them. The CDR3 region has the DNA TGTGCCACCGGACGGGACAATCAGCCCCAGCATTTT. Protein sequence: CATGRDNQPQHF. The full variable domain, its missing parts supplied by reference TRBV19 and TRBJ1-5, is DGGITQSPKYLFRKEGQNVTLSCEQNLNHDAMYWYRQDPGQGLRLIYYSQIVNDFQKGDIAEGYSVSREKKESFPLTVTSAQKNPTAFYLCATGRDNQPQHFGDGTRLSIL.

The chain employs TRBV7-6 and TRBJ2-4; TRBD2 agrees at 14 bases. The V gene's germline CDR1 is SGHVS and CDR2 FNYEAQ. The J segment lost 11 bases and the V segment lost 5 bases, leaving 8 bases of the junction unmatched. The CDR3 consists of 15 residues. CDR3 sequence reads: CASSLGTSGGRVQYF. The CDR3 region has the DNA TGTGCCAGCAGCCTGGGGACTAGCGGGGGACGGGTTCAGTACTTC.

This clone has a single count. The rearrangement uses TRBV29-1 and TRBJ2-1; 8 bases fit TRBD1. V trimming: 4 bases; J trimming: 5 bases; junction bases outside the gene matches: 7. The CDR3 runs 14 residues. Germline V lookup: CDR1 SQVTM, CDR2 ANQGSEA. The DNA for the CDR3 is TGCAGCGTTGCCCGGACAGGGACAAACAATGAGCAGTTCTTC. Protein product: CSVARTGTNNEQFF.

The chain combines TRBV10-2 with TRBJ2-1; 9 nucleotides agree with TRBD2. This CDR3 is built from 17 residues. V lost 3 bases, J lost 8 bases, and 14 bases stayed unmatched. Per the germline V gene, CDR1 is WSHSY and CDR2 is SAAADI. The CDR3 DNA follows: TGCGCCAGCAGTGAACCCTTCGCGGGGGGGCTTTCTCATGAGCAGTTCTTC. It encodes CASSEPFAGGLSHEQFF.

This clone was observed many times. The chain is built from TRBV5-1 and TRBJ1-1, with 10 bases lining up with TRBD1. There are 16 residues in the CDR3. Germline V lookup: CDR1 SGHRS, CDR2 YFSETQ. Trimming removed 0 bases from V and 5 bases from J; junction bases left unmatched: 7. Here the CDR3 reads CASSLGQGASGTEAFF. The CDR3 DNA is TGCGCCAGCAGCTTGGGACAGGGGGCCTCGGGTACTGAAGCTTTCTTT.

J is TRBJ1-2 and V is TRBV11-2; D may be TRBD1 (5 bases). Germline V gene lookup returns CDR1 SGHAT and CDR2 FQNNGV. Trimming left V 3 bases short and J 6 bases short, with 8 bases between. The CDR3 is 12 amino acids. CDR3 bases: TGTGCCAGCAGCTTCAGCAGGGATGGCTACACCTTC. Residues: CASSFSRDGYTF. Drawing the rest from reference TRBV11-2 and TRBJ1-2, the complete variable domain is EAGVAQSPRYKIIEKRQSVAFWCNPISGHATLYWYQQILGQGPKLLIQFQNNGVVDDSQLPKDRFSAERLKGVDSTLKIQPAKLEDSAVYLCASSFSRDGYTFGSGTRLTVV.

V gene TRBV30 combines with J gene TRBJ1-5; D uncertain. V was pared by 1 base and J by 2 bases, with 9 bases between. The CDR3 covers 14 residues. Germline V gene lookup returns CDR1 GTSNPN and CDR2 SVGIG (reference sequence). The CDR3 is CAWSAGLGNQPQHF. The DNA for the CDR3 is TGTGCCTGGAGTGCCGGACTGGGCAATCAGCCCCAGCATTTT.

About this clone itself: The identical CDR3 is also encoded by other nucleotide sequences in the sample. The chain recombines TRBV29-1 with TRBJ1-2; D is unresolved. V was cut by 5 bases and J by 8 bases, with 6 bases left in between. The CDR3 is 9 amino acids. Germline V gives CDR1 SQVTM, CDR2 ANQGSEA. For the CDR3, the DNA is TGCAGCGTTTTAGAAGGCTACACCTTC. Protein: CSVLEGYTF.

This clone was seen a handful of times. V usage is TRBV18 and J usage is TRBJ1-1; possible D gene TRBD1, 6 bases. The CDR3 is 12 amino acids. Germline V gene sequence: CDR1 KGHSH, CDR2 LQKENI. V was pared by 4 bases and J by 3 bases, with 6 bases between. The CDR3 nucleotides read TGTGCCAGCTCACAGGGGGACACTGAAGCTTTCTTT. Translated, it gives CASSQGDTEAFF.